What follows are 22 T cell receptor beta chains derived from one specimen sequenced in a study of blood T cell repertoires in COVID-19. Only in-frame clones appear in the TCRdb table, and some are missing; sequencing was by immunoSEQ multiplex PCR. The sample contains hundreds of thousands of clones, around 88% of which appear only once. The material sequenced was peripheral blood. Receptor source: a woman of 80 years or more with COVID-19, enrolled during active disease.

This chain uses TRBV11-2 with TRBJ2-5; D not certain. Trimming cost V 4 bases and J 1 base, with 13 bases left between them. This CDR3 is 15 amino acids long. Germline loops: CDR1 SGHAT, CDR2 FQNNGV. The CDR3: CASSSLTDSQETQYF. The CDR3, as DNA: TGTGCCAGCAGCTCCCTTACTGATTCCCAAGAGACCCAGTACTTC.

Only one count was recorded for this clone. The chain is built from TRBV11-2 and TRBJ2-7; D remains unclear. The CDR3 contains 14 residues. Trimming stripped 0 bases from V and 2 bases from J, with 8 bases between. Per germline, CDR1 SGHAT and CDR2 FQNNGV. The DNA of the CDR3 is TGTGCCAGCAGCTTAGATTTGGGCCCCTACGAGCAGTACTTC. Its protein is CASSLDLGPYEQYF.

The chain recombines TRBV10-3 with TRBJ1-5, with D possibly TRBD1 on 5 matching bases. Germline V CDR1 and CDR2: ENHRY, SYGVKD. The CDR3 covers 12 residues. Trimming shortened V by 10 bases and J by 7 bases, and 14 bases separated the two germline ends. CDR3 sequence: CATSREDQPQHF. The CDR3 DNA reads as TGTGCCACCTCCAGGGAGGACCAGCCCCAGCATTTT.

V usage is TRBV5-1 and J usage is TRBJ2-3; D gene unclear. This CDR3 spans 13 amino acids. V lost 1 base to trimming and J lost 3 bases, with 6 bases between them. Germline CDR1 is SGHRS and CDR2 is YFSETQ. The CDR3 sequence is CASSLPGTDTQYF. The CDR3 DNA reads TGCGCCAGCAGCTTGCCCGGTACAGATACGCAGTATTTT.

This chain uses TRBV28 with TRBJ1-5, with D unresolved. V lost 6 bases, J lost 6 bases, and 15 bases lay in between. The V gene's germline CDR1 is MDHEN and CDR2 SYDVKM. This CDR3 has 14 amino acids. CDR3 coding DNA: TGTGCCAGCAGAGCCTCAGGTGGGAGTCAGCCCCAGCATTTT. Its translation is CASRASGGSQPQHF.

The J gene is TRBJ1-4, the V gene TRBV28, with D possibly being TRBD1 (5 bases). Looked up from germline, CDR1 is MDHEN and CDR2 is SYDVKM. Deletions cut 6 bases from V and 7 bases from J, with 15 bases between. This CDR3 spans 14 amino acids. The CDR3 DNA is TGTGCCAGCAGAGTGGGGGGGTTAGGTGAAAAACTGTTTTTT. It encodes CASRVGGLGEKLFF.

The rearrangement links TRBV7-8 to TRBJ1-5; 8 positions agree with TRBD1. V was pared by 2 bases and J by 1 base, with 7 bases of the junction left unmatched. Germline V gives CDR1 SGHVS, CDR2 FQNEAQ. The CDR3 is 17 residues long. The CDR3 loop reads CASSLSDRGLSNQPQHF. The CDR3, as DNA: TGTGCCAGCAGCTTATCTGACAGGGGACTAAGCAATCAGCCCCAGCATTTT.

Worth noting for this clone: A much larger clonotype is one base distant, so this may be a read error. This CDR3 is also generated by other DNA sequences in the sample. The CDR3 DNA sequence: TGCGCCAGCAGCTTACGAAGAGGGAATCAGCCCCAGCATTTT. This translates into CASSLRRGNQPQHF. The V call is TRBV5-8, the J call TRBJ1-5; the D is unclear. The CDR3 spans 14 residues. Germline values: CDR1 SGHTS, CDR2 YDEGEE. Drawing the rest from reference TRBV5-8 and TRBJ1-5, the complete variable domain is EAGVTQSPTHLIKTRGQQATLRCSPISGHTSVYWYQQALGLGLQFLLWYDEGEERNRGNFPPRFSGRQFPNYSSELNVNALELEDSALYLCASSLRRGNQPQHFGDGTRLSIL.

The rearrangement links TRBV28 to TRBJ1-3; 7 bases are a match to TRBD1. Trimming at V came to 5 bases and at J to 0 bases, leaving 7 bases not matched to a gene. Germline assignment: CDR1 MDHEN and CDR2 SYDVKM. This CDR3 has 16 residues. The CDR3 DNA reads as TGTGCCAGCAGTCCCCCCGGGACAGTCTCTGGAAACACCATATATTTT. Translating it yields CASSPPGTVSGNTIYF.

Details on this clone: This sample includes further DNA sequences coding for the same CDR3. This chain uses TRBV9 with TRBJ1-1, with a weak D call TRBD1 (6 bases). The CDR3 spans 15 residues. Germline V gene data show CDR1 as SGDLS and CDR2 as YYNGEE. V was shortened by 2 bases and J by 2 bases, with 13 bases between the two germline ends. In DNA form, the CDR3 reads TGTGCCAGCAGCGTGGGGGGGCAGGCAAACACTGAAGCTTTCTTT. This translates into CASSVGGQANTEAFF.

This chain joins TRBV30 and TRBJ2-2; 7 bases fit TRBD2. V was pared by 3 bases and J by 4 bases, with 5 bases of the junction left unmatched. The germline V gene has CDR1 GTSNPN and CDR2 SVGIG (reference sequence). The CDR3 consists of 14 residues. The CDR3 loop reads CAWRSGGTTGELFF. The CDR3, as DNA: TGTGCCTGGAGATCCGGGGGGACCACCGGGGAGCTGTTTTTT.

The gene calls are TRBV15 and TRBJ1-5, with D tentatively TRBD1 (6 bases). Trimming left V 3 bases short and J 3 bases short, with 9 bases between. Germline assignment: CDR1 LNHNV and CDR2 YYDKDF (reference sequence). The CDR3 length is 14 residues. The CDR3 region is CATSSGQPNQPQHF. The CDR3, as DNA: TGTGCCACCAGCAGTGGACAGCCCAATCAGCCCCAGCATTTT.

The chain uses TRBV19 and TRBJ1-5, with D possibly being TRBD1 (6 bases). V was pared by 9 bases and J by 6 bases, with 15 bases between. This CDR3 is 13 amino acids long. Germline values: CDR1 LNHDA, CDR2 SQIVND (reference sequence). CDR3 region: CASRDILGQPQHF. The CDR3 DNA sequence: TGTGCCAGCAGGGACATCCTTGGTCAGCCCCAGCATTTT.

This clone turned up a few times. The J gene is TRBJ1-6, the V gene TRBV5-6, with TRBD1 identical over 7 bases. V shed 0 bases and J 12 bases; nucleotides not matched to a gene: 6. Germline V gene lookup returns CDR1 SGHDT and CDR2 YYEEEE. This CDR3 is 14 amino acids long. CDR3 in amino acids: CASSLVRGRGPLHF. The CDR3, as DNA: TGTGCCAGCAGCTTGGTGAGGGGGCGCGGACCCCTCCACTTT.

The DNA for the CDR3 is TGTGCCGCCAAGAAACAGGGGCTCGTCTATGGCTACACCTTC. Residues: CAAKKQGLVYGYTF. The chain has TRBV6-6 and TRBJ1-2, with 7 bases fitting TRBD1. V dropped 11 bases and J dropped 4; count of bases not matched to a gene: 13. Germline V lookup: CDR1 MNHNY, CDR2 SVGAGI (reference sequence). The CDR3 is 14 amino acids.

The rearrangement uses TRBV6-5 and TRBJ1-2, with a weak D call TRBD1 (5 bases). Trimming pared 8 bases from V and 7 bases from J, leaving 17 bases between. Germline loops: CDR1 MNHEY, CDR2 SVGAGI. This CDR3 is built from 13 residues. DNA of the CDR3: TGTGCCAGCGCGCCTACCGCAGGGCTTGGCTACACCTTC. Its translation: CASAPTAGLGYTF.

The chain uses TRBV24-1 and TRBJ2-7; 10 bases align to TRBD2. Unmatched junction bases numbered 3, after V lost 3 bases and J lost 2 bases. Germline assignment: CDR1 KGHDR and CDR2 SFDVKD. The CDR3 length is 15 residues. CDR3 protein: CATSDRSGGAYEQYF. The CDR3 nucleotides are TGTGCCACCAGTGATCGAAGCGGGGGGGCCTACGAGCAGTACTTC.

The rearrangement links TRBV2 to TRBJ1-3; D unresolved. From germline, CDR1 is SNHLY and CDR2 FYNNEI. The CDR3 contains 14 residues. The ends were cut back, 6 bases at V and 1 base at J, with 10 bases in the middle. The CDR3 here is CASRAGYSGNTIYF. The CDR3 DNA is TGTGCCAGCAGAGCCGGGTATTCTGGAAACACCATATATTTT.

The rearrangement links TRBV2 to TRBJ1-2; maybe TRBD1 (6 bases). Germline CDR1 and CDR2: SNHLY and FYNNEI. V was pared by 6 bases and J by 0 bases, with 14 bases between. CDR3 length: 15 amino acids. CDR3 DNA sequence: TGTGCCAGCAGCCTATTACAGGGCTCTAACTATGGCTACACCTTC. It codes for CASSLLQGSNYGYTF.

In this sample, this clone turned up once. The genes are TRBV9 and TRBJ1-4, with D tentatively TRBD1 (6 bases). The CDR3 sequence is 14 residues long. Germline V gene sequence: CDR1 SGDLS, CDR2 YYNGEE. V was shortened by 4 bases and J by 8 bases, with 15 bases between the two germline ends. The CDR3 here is CASSSPGGGEKLFF. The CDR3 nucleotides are TGTGCCAGCAGCTCCCCTGGGGGGGGCGAAAAACTGTTTTTT.

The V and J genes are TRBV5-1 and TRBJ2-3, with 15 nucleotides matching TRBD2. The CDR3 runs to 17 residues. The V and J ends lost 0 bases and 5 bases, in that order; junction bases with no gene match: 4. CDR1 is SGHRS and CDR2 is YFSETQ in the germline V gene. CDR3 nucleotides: TGCGCCAGCAGCTTGGGAGGACTAGCGGGGGGGCAAGATACGCAGTATTTT. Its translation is CASSLGGLAGGQDTQYF.

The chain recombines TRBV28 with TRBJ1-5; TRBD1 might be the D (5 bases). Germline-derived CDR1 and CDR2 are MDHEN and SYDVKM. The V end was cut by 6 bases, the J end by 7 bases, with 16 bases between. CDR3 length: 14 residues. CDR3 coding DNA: TGTGCCAGCAGCCCCGGGGGGACCAGGCAGCCCCAGCATTTT. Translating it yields CASSPGGTRQPQHF.